This T cell receptor beta chain was sequenced during a study of blood T cell repertoires in COVID-19. Generated by immunoSEQ multiplex PCR, the TCRdb table keeps only in-frame clones and is missing some. The sample lists some 260,000 clones, 80% to 90% occurring once. The sequence came from a man at least 80 years old with acute or convalescent COVID-19. Sequencing was carried out using peripheral blood.

CDR3 nucleotides: TGTGCCAGTAGTATACGTAATAGCGGGAGACTAGCCAAAAACATTCAGTACTTC. Its protein product is CASSIRNSGRLAKNIQYF. V gene TRBV19 combines with J gene TRBJ2-4; 9 bases are a match to TRBD2. V trimming: 2 bases; J trimming: 0 bases; junction bases outside the gene matches: 8. This CDR3 region has 18 residues. The germline V gene has CDR1 LNHDA and CDR2 SQIVND (reference sequence).